A single sample is the source of the 27 T cell receptor beta chains below, sequenced in a study of siplizumab effects on memory and regulatory T cells. Sequencing used immunoSEQ multiplex PCR; TCRdb keeps in-frame clones, though not all of them. The data show 60,000 to 80,000 clones, with less than 85% seen just once and 3% to 4% held by the top ten. Source material: memory CD4+ T cells sorted from blood. The receptor source for this set is a human donor in good health.

The rearrangement links TRBV7-9 to TRBJ2-3; D may match TRBD1 or TRBD2 (5 bases each). This CDR3 comprises 14 residues. CDR1 is SEHNR, CDR2 FQNEAQ, per germline (reference sequence). V was pared by 2 bases and J by 4 bases, with 10 bases between. The CDR3 coding sequence is TGTGCCAGCAGCTTATGGGACCCCTCAGATACGCAGTATTTT. This sequence encodes CASSLWDPSDTQYF. Full variable domain (rest looked up from reference TRBV7-9 and TRBJ2-3): DTGVSQNPRHKITKRGQNVTFRCDPISEHNRLYWYRQTLGQGPEFLTYFQNEAQLEKSRLLSDRFSAERPKGSFSTLEIQRTEQGDSAMYLCASSLWDPSDTQYFGPGTRLTVL.

V is TRBV30 and J is TRBJ2-7; D possibly corresponds to TRBD2 (5 bases). There are 14 residues in the CDR3. The ends were cut back, 0 bases at V and 3 bases at J, with 12 bases in the middle. Looked up from germline, CDR1 is GTSNPN and CDR2 is SVGIG (reference sequence). CDR3 residues: CAWSVGGLGYEQYF. CDR3 in DNA: TGTGCCTGGAGTGTCGGCGGACTCGGCTACGAGCAGTACTTC.

This chain uses TRBV30 with TRBJ2-7; tentatively, D is TRBD1 or TRBD2 (5 bases each). V lost 2 bases to trimming and J lost 3 bases, with 11 bases between them. This CDR3 contains 13 residues. The V gene's germline CDR1 is GTSNPN and CDR2 SVGIG (reference sequence). The CDR3 here is CAWSPGTNYEQYF. As DNA, the CDR3 is TGTGCCTGGAGTCCCGGGACGAACTACGAGCAGTACTTC.

The rearrangement links TRBV4-1 to TRBJ2-1, with TRBD2 matching 9 bases. With 1 base clipped from V and 2 bases from J, the junction kept 3 bases outside the gene matches. Germline V gene data show CDR1 as MGHRA and CDR2 as YSYEKL. This CDR3 comprises 16 residues. CDR3 in DNA: TGCGCCAGCAGCCAAGGTCTAGCGGGGACCTACAATGAGCAGTTCTTC. Amino acids: CASSQGLAGTYNEQFF.

The V gene is TRBV29-1, the J gene TRBJ1-1, with 8 bases identical to TRBD1. The CDR3 consists of 13 residues. The V gene end was trimmed by 7 bases and the J gene end by 4 bases; junction bases not matched to a gene: 8. Germline CDR1 SQVTM, CDR2 ANQGSEA. The CDR3 sequence: CSGGGQAFTEAFF. The CDR3 DNA sequence: TGCAGCGGGGGGGGACAGGCGTTCACTGAAGCTTTCTTT.

V usage is TRBV6-5 and J usage is TRBJ2-7; 7 bases align to TRBD2. CDR3 size: 14 residues. In germline, CDR1 is MNHEY, CDR2 SVGAGI. V shed 2 bases, J shed 4 bases, and the junction held 5 bases outside the gene matches. The CDR3 is CASSYGAGRYEQYF. CDR3 DNA: TGTGCCAGCAGTTACGGAGCGGGACGGTACGAGCAGTACTTC.

This clone appeared once. The chain uses TRBV29-1 and TRBJ2-7; 8 bases line up with TRBD2. Germline values: CDR1 SQVTM, CDR2 ANQGSEA. Trimming took 7 bases from V and 2 from J; bases not matched to a gene: 10. The CDR3 covers 14 residues. The CDR3 DNA reads TGCAGCGCCGGTCGTCCGGGAGGGACCTACGAGCAGTACTTC. It specifies CSAGRPGGTYEQYF.

This chain links TRBV29-1 with TRBJ2-4; 8 nucleotides match TRBD2. This CDR3 is built from 16 residues. Unmatched junction bases numbered 11, after V lost 5 bases and J lost 2 bases. Germline V gene data show CDR1 as SQVTM and CDR2 as ANQGSEA. The CDR3 nucleotides are TGCAGCGTTCCCTTTCGACTAGCGAGTACCAAAAACATTCAGTACTTC. Its protein product is CSVPFRLASTKNIQYF.

V usage is TRBV6-1 and J usage is TRBJ1-2; D remains unclear. The V and J ends lost 1 base and 4 bases respectively, with 10 bases between them. In germline, CDR1 is MNHNS, CDR2 SASEGT. The CDR3 is 14 amino acids. CDR3 in DNA: TGTGCCAGCAGTGAAGGGACCCGAGGCTATGGCTACACCTTC. It is translated as CASSEGTRGYGYTF.

This clone was detected only a few times. The V call is TRBV18, the J call TRBJ2-5, with TRBD2 as a possible D gene (6 bases). The V gene lost 1 base and the J gene lost 5 bases, with 14 bases spanning the gap. Germline values: CDR1 KGHSH, CDR2 LQKENI. The length of the CDR3 is 15 residues. DNA for the CDR3: TGTGCCAGCTCACCACAACGCGGGACGGGGGAGACCCAGTACTTC. Translated, it gives CASSPQRGTGETQYF.

The chain is built from TRBV6-1 and TRBJ1-3; D unclear. Germline CDR1 MNHNS, CDR2 SASEGT. The CDR3 runs 14 residues. Between the trimmed V and J ends, which lost 6 bases and 4 bases, there was a span of 13 bases. This chain's CDR3 is CASSATRGGNTIYF. DNA for the CDR3: TGTGCCAGCAGCGCTACACGCGGGGGAAACACCATATATTTT.

This CDR3 is CASSSELTGSPSFGEAFF. The CDR3 DNA is TGTGCCAGCAGCTCAGAGCTGACAGGATCCCCTTCCTTTGGTGAAGCTTTCTTT. V and J are TRBV5-6 and TRBJ1-1; D might be TRBD1 (6 bases). Germline assignment: CDR1 SGHDT and CDR2 YYEEEE. V shed 3 bases and J shed 7 bases, with 28 bases lying between them. There are 18 residues in the CDR3.

The gene calls are TRBV6-5 and TRBJ1-2; perhaps TRBD1 as D (5 bases). Germline CDR1 MNHEY, CDR2 SVGAGI. V dropped 8 bases and J dropped 0 bases, with 10 bases sitting between them. This CDR3 is built from 13 residues. The CDR3 DNA is TGTGCCAGCGAACCGGGGCCTAACTATGGCTACACCTTC. This encodes CASEPGPNYGYTF.

With respect to this clone: The sample carries other DNA sequences with the same CDR3. The chain couples TRBV7-9 to TRBJ1-4; D remains ambiguous. The ends were cut back, 6 bases at V and 7 bases at J, with 15 bases in the middle. The CDR3 covers 14 residues. Per the germline V gene, CDR1 is SEHNR and CDR2 is FQNEAQ (reference sequence). CDR3 in DNA: TGTGCCAGCAGTTTATATGGAAGGGTTGAAAAACTGTTTTTT. Translation: CASSLYGRVEKLFF.

V gene TRBV6-1 combines with J gene TRBJ1-1, with a weak D call TRBD1 (5 bases). This CDR3 has 14 residues. Trimming shortened V by 1 base and J by 1 base, and 7 bases separated the two germline ends. The germline V gene encodes CDR1 MNHNS and CDR2 SASEGT. CDR3 DNA sequence: TGTGCCAGCAGTGAAGGTCAGGGGAACACTGAAGCTTTCTTT. It encodes CASSEGQGNTEAFF.

This sequence joins TRBV19 and TRBJ2-1, with D possibly being TRBD1 (5 bases). Per germline, CDR1 LNHDA and CDR2 SQIVND (reference sequence). The CDR3 runs 14 residues. Trimming removed 5 bases at V and 3 bases at J, with 11 bases between. The CDR3 here is CASSSGWRYNEQFF. For the CDR3, the DNA is TGTGCCAGTAGTTCAGGGTGGCGCTACAATGAGCAGTTCTTC.

CDR3 sequence reads: CASSSNGGTQYF. The CDR3 region has the DNA TGTGCCAGCAGCTCCAATGGGGGGACCCAGTACTTC. The J gene is TRBJ2-5, the V gene TRBV7-2; possibly TRBD1 or TRBD2 for D (5 bases each). This CDR3 is built from 12 residues. Trimming took off 4 bases at V and 7 bases at J, with 10 bases between the two ends. Germline V lookup: CDR1 SGHTA, CDR2 FQGNSA.

As to this clone: A junction boundary mismatches the germline segment, possibly from a read error. V is TRBV15 and J is TRBJ2-3; D remains unclear. This CDR3 region has 13 residues. Germline V lookup: CDR1 LNHNV, CDR2 YYDKDF (reference sequence). The CDR3, as DNA: TGTGCCACCAGCCGAGAGATCACAGATACGCAGTATTTT. Encoded protein: CATSREITDTQYF.

This CDR3 reads CASFENKNTEAFF. DNA for the CDR3: TGTGCCAGCTTCGAGAACAAGAACACTGAAGCTTTCTTT. The V gene is TRBV28, the J gene TRBJ1-1; D remains unclear. The CDR3 has 13 residues. The germline V gene has CDR1 MDHEN and CDR2 SYDVKM. The V end lost 8 bases, the J end lost 1 base, and 11 bases lay between the germline ends. Supplemented by reference TRBV28 and TRBJ1-1, the full variable domain reads DVKVTQSSRYLVKRTGEKVFLECVQDMDHENMFWYRQDPGLGLRLIYFSYDVKMKEKGDIPEGYSVSREKKERFSLILESASTNQTSMYLCASFENKNTEAFFGQGTRLTVV.

This chain joins TRBV5-4 and TRBJ1-6, with TRBD1 matching 9 bases. Germline trimming cut 3 bases from V and 4 bases from J; bases unmatched to any gene: 2. This CDR3 has 15 residues. Germline V gene sequence: CDR1 SGHNT, CDR2 YYREEE (reference sequence). The DNA for the CDR3 is TGTGCCAGCAGCTCGGACAGGGGTTATAATTCACCCCTCCACTTT. Protein: CASSSDRGYNSPLHF. The whole variable domain, filled in from reference TRBV5-4 and TRBJ1-6, reads ETGVTQSPTHLIKTRGQQVTLRCSSQSGHNTVSWYQQALGQGPQFIFQYYREEENGRGNFPPRFSGLQFPNYSSELNVNALELDDSALYLCASSSDRGYNSPLHFGNGTRLTVT.

V is TRBV2 and J is TRBJ1-1; D remains ambiguous. Deletions cut 4 bases from V and 3 bases from J, with 9 bases between. The CDR3 has 13 amino acids. The germline CDR1 and CDR2 sequences are SNHLY and FYNNEI. CDR3 region: CASSGPGDTEAFF. CDR3 coding DNA: TGTGCCAGCAGTGGTCCTGGGGACACTGAAGCTTTCTTT.

The chain links TRBV25-1 to TRBJ2-4; possibly TRBD1 for D (6 bases). CDR1 is MGHDK and CDR2 is SYGVNS in the germline V gene. Trimming stripped 3 bases from V and 9 bases from J, with 15 bases between. The CDR3 covers 14 residues. CDR3 residues: CASSDRTAFSIQYF. For the CDR3, the DNA is TGTGCCAGCAGTGATAGGACAGCGTTTAGCATTCAGTACTTC.

This clone was detected only once. This chain connects TRBV19 to TRBJ1-4; 7 bases are a match to TRBD1. The V gene end was trimmed by 6 bases and the J gene end by 7 bases; junction bases not matched to a gene: 8. This CDR3 has 14 amino acids. Germline-derived CDR1 and CDR2 are LNHDA and SQIVND (reference sequence). CDR3 protein: CASRKGGAVEKLFF. CDR3 coding DNA: TGTGCCAGTAGGAAAGGGGGCGCGGTTGAAAAACTGTTTTTT.

The V gene is TRBV20-1, the J gene TRBJ2-7; unclear D gene. Trimming removed 5 bases from V and 4 bases from J, with 9 bases in between. This CDR3 is built from 11 residues. Germline assignment: CDR1 DFQATT and CDR2 SNEGSKA (reference sequence). The CDR3 nucleotides read TGCAGTGCTGTACCTGGTTACGAGCAGTACTTC. It is translated as CSAVPGYEQYF.

The table lists this clone with a few counts. The chain couples TRBV5-1 to TRBJ1-5; no firm D call. CDR3 length equals 14 residues. The germline V and J ends were trimmed by 0 bases and 4 bases, with 8 bases remaining between them. Germline loops: CDR1 SGHRS, CDR2 YFSETQ. CDR3 loop: CASSLAGQNQPQHF. The CDR3 nucleotides read TGCGCCAGCAGCTTGGCGGGCCAGAATCAGCCCCAGCATTTT. Variable domain in full (rest from reference TRBV5-1 and TRBJ1-5): KAGVTQTPRYLIKTRGQQVTLSCSPISGHRSVSWYQQTPGQGLQFLFEYFSETQRNKGNFPGRFSGRQFSNSRSEMNVSTLELGDSALYLCASSLAGQNQPQHFGDGTRLSIL.

The chain uses TRBV2 and TRBJ2-7; 9 bases line up with TRBD2. The V gene end was trimmed by 6 bases and the J gene end by 7 bases; junction bases not matched to a gene: 16. CDR3 length: 16 amino acids. Germline V lookup: CDR1 SNHLY, CDR2 FYNNEI. The CDR3: CASSARASGGSREQYF. CDR3 bases: TGTGCCAGCAGCGCGCGGGCCAGCGGGGGGTCGCGGGAGCAGTACTTC.

In DNA form, the CDR3 reads TGTGCCAGCAGCACAGGGACAGTGTTTTCACCCCTCCACTTT. The encoded protein is CASSTGTVFSPLHF. V and J are TRBV7-9 and TRBJ1-6, with 7 positions matching TRBD1. This CDR3 has 14 amino acids. The V gene end was trimmed by 5 bases and the J gene end by 9 bases; junction bases not matched to a gene: 7. Germline CDR1 and CDR2: SEHNR and FQNEAQ (reference sequence).